Shown below are 20 T cell receptor beta chains from a single sample sequenced in a study of T-cell memory formation after mild COVID-19 listed by TCRdb under 2021. Library preparation employed 5' RACE. The sample was run on an Illumina NovaSeq 6000. The public sequencing data were trimmed at Q25 with fastp and processed into clonotypes with MiXCR by TCRdb, which kept only in-frame beta chains. Merged by CDR3 protein, the rows form single entries marked with the most common genes and DNA. The sample table shows fewer than 500,000 distinct CDR3 sequences, and roughly 25% are seen once. Around 13% of the sample lies in the top ten. What was sequenced was PBMCs or a T cell subset sorted from them (not recorded which). The receptors derive from an adult woman who had mild COVID-19 (a few samples of this study predate the infection). The sample titles of this study are shuffled in the database, so cell type and time point are left out; the donor was told from shared clones.

J is TRBJ2-3 and V is TRBV9, with D uncertain. From germline, CDR1 is SGDLS and CDR2 YYNGEE. V gave up 3 bases and J gave up 1 base, with 9 bases separating them. The CDR3 sequence is 14 residues long. The CDR3 DNA follows: TGTGCCAGCAGCGCGTCTGAGGGCACAGATACGCAGTATTTT. Protein product: CASSASEGTDTQYF.

The chain carries TRBV6-1 and TRBJ1-5, with D tentatively TRBD1 (6 bases). Trimming took 10 bases from V and 0 from J, leaving 16 bases between them. In germline, CDR1 is MNHNS, CDR2 SASEGT. The CDR3 extends over 15 amino acids. For the CDR3, the DNA is TGTGCCACCGCAGGGGAGGGATATAGCAATCAGCCCCAGCATTTT. The encoded protein is CATAGEGYSNQPQHF.

The V call is TRBV7-8, the J call TRBJ2-1; 10 nucleotides align to TRBD2. Germline V gives CDR1 SGHVS, CDR2 FQNEAQ. The CDR3 extends over 17 amino acids. After removal of 1 base from V and 9 bases from J, the junction contained 12 bases not matched to a gene. CDR3: CASSLVIGAGGPSEQFF. The CDR3 coding sequence is TGTGCCAGCAGCTTAGTGATTGGAGCGGGAGGGCCCAGTGAGCAGTTCTTC. Full variable domain (missing parts from reference TRBV7-8 and TRBJ2-1): GAGVSQSPRYKVAKRGQDVALRCDPISGHVSLFWYQQALGQGPEFLTYFQNEAQLDKSGLPSDRFFAERPEGSVSTLKIQRTQQEDSAVYLCASSLVIGAGGPSEQFFGPGTRLTVL.

This clonotype was observed a handful of times. V and J are TRBV15 and TRBJ2-7; a possible D gene is TRBD2 (7 bases). The CDR3 extends over 13 amino acids. Trimming took off 5 bases at V and 6 bases at J, with 14 bases between the two ends. Per the germline V gene, CDR1 is LNHNV and CDR2 is YYDKDF (reference sequence). This chain's CDR3 is CATSGTRGREQYF. The CDR3 coding sequence is TGTGCCACCAGCGGTACGCGGGGGCGCGAGCAGTACTTC.

The J gene is TRBJ2-7, the V gene TRBV7-9, with a weak D call TRBD2 (6 bases). V was pared by 2 bases and J by 5 bases, with 13 bases between. CDR1 is SEHNR, CDR2 FQNEAQ, per germline (reference sequence). This CDR3 is 14 amino acids long. Written as DNA, the CDR3 is TGTGCCAGCAGCTTAAGTTTCGGCGGGGACGAGCAGTACTTC. Translation gives CASSLSFGGDEQYF.

A few counts support this clonotype. The CDR3 sequence: CASSAGAGANVLTF. As DNA, the CDR3 is TGTGCCAGCAGTGCTGGGGCTGGGGCCAACGTCCTGACTTTC. The chain combines TRBV6-4 with TRBJ2-6; D gene ambiguous. V lost 4 bases to trimming and J lost 2 bases, with 6 bases between them. Germline V lookup: CDR1 MRHNA, CDR2 SNTAGT. This CDR3 is 14 amino acids long.

This clonotype was counted a few times. The CDR3 DNA reads as TGTGCCAGCAGCCGGACAGGGAACACCGGGGAGCTGTTTTTT. The encoded protein is CASSRTGNTGELFF. This chain joins TRBV7-6 and TRBJ2-2; 7 bases are shared with TRBD1. V dropped 5 bases and J dropped 1; count of bases not matched to a gene: 1. Germline CDR1 reads SGHVS; CDR2 reads FNYEAQ. The CDR3 runs to 14 residues. The entire variable domain, with the rest obtained from reference TRBV7-6 and TRBJ2-2, is as follows: GAGVSQSPRYKVTKRGQDVALRCDPISGHVSLYWYRQALGQGPEFLTYFNYEAQQDKSGLPNDRFSAERPEGSISTLTIQRTEQRDSAMYRCASSRTGNTGELFFGEGSRLTVL.

In this sample, this clonotype turned up a few times. The chain employs TRBV5-1 and TRBJ2-2; 9 bases are a match to TRBD1. Germline V gene lookup returns CDR1 SGHRS and CDR2 YFSETQ. J gave up 6 bases and V 6 bases, and 12 bases lay outside the gene matches. The CDR3 spans 16 residues. As DNA, the CDR3 is TGCGCCAGCACCTTTTGGACAGGGGTCATTTCCGGGGAGCTGTTTTTT. It is translated as CASTFWTGVISGELFF.

This sequence joins TRBV4-1 and TRBJ1-1; D gene uncertain. Trimming took off 0 bases at V and 8 bases at J, with 7 bases between the two ends. The CDR3 has 12 amino acids. Germline V gives CDR1 MGHRA, CDR2 YSYEKL. CDR3 DNA: TGCGCCAGCAGCCAAGATCGAAACGAAGCTTTCTTT. Encoded protein: CASSQDRNEAFF.

This chain uses TRBV12-3 or TRBV12-4 with TRBJ2-7, with a tentative D call TRBD1 (5 bases). Trimming stripped 3 bases from V and 5 bases from J, with 14 bases between. This CDR3 contains 14 residues. The CDR3 DNA is TGTGCCAGCAGTTTGCAGACAGTGCTACACGAGCAGTACTTC. Encoded protein: CASSLQTVLHEQYF.

This clonotype was detected many times. One end of the junction fails to match germline, which may point to a read error. CDR3 nucleotide sequence: TGTGCCAGCAGCCAAGAGGGAGAGACCCAGTACTTC. This sequence encodes CASSQEGETQYF. The V gene is TRBV4-1, the J gene TRBJ2-5; TRBD2 is a possible D gene (5 bases). Germline V gene lookup returns CDR1 MGHRA and CDR2 YSYEKL. CDR3 length: 12 amino acids.

The rearrangement uses TRBV5-1 and TRBJ2-2; D is perhaps TRBD2 (6 bases). The CDR3 is 16 residues long. The ends were cut back, 7 bases at V and 0 bases at J, with 16 bases in the middle. From germline, CDR1 is SGHRS and CDR2 YFSETQ. For the CDR3, the DNA is TGCGCCAGCTCACCAGGGAGGTTCGCGAACACCGGGGAGCTGTTTTTT. Translation: CASSPGRFANTGELFF.

CDR3 protein: CASSPQGTGIPYEQYF. The CDR3 DNA sequence: TGTGCCAGCAGTCCGCAAGGGACAGGAATTCCCTACGAGCAGTACTTC. This chain joins TRBV27 and TRBJ2-7; the match to TRBD1 covers 8 bases. The CDR3 totals 16 residues. With 5 bases clipped from V and 2 bases from J, the junction kept 11 bases outside the gene matches. Germline values: CDR1 MNHEY, CDR2 SMNVEV (reference sequence).

The V and J genes are TRBV5-5 and TRBJ1-1, with D hard to call. Per the germline V gene, CDR1 is SGHKS and CDR2 is YYEKEE (reference sequence). The CDR3 has 18 residues. Trimming removed 1 base at V and 5 bases at J, with 24 bases between. For the CDR3, the DNA is TGTGCCAGCAGCTTGTGGTCCGGAAATAACGGTAGGAGTACTGAAGCTTTCTTT. It is translated as CASSLWSGNNGRSTEAFF.

CDR3 in amino acids: CASSANQETQYF. In DNA, the CDR3 is TGTGCCAGCAGCGCCAACCAAGAGACCCAGTACTTC. V gene TRBV9 combines with J gene TRBJ2-5; D is unclear. CDR3 length: 12 residues. The germline CDR1 and CDR2 sequences are SGDLS and YYNGEE. The V and J ends lost 3 bases and 0 bases respectively, with 3 bases between them.

This clonotype has just a few counts. The chain recombines TRBV11-2 with TRBJ2-3, with 8 positions matching TRBD1. Germline trimming cut 3 bases from V and 4 bases from J; bases unmatched to any gene: 3. The germline V gene has CDR1 SGHAT and CDR2 FQNNGV. The CDR3 runs to 14 residues. The CDR3 DNA reads as TGTGCCAGCAGCTTGGGACAGGCCTCAGATACGCAGTATTTT. It translates to CASSLGQASDTQYF. Looking up the rest from reference TRBV11-2 and TRBJ2-3 gives the full variable domain: EAGVAQSPRYKIIEKRQSVAFWCNPISGHATLYWYQQILGQGPKLLIQFQNNGVVDDSQLPKDRFSAERLKGVDSTLKIQPAKLEDSAVYLCASSLGQASDTQYFGPGTRLTVL.

This clonotype has only one observation. CDR3 sequence reads: CASDTGMGDSPLHF. The CDR3 DNA is TGTGCCTCCGACACAGGGATGGGGGATTCACCCCTCCACTTT. The V gene is TRBV25-1, the J gene TRBJ1-6; tentatively, D is TRBD1 (6 bases). The germline gives CDR1 MGHDK, CDR2 SYGVNS. The V and J ends lost 11 bases and 8 bases respectively, with 19 bases between them. This CDR3 comprises 14 residues.

The chain recombines TRBV7-8 with TRBJ1-3; D ambiguous. Germline CDR1 and CDR2: SGHVS and FQNEAQ. This CDR3 has 14 amino acids. Trimming took off 1 base at V and 0 bases at J, with 4 bases between the two ends. CDR3: CASSLESSGNTIYF. In nucleotides, the CDR3 is TGTGCCAGCAGCTTAGAGAGCTCTGGAAACACCATATATTTT.

This clonotype was counted a few times. This chain joins TRBV6-1 and TRBJ1-6, with 7 bases lining up with TRBD1. This CDR3 has 16 residues. Germline V CDR1 and CDR2: MNHNS, SASEGT. V was clipped by 6 bases and J by 9 bases; unmatched bases: 14. The CDR3 sequence: CASSTQGGPGFSPLHF. For the CDR3, the DNA is TGTGCCAGCAGCACCCAGGGGGGGCCGGGGTTTTCACCCCTCCACTTT.

This clonotype was seen only a few times. The chain links TRBV15 to TRBJ2-3; 7 bases agree with TRBD1. With 5 bases clipped from V and 2 bases from J, the junction kept 4 bases outside the gene matches. CDR1 LNHNV and CDR2 YYDKDF come from the germline V gene (reference sequence). CDR3 length equals 14 residues. DNA of the CDR3: TGTGCCACCAGCTTCGACAGGGTCACAGATACGCAGTATTTT. Amino acids: CATSFDRVTDTQYF. Full variable domain (outside the CDR3, taken from reference TRBV15 and TRBJ2-3): DAMVIQNPRYQVTQFGKPVTLSCSQTLNHNVMYWYQQKSSQAPKLLFHYYDKDFNNEADTPDNFQSRRPNTSFCFLDIRSPGLGDTAMYLCATSFDRVTDTQYFGPGTRLTVL.